The source of this TCR beta chain is a study of pediatric ulcerative colitis. Broader study findings: Substantially fewer templates came from a couple of patients' blood samples. Two rectal CDR3 clonotypes occurred in all ulcerative colitis patients.

The CDR3 totals 12 residues. V was clipped by 8 bases and J by 7 bases, with 12 bases between them. Germline V gene sequence: CDR1 ENHRY, CDR2 SYGVKD. Profiling relied on immunoSEQ multiplex PCR, and the TCRdb table lists in-frame clones only, not all of them. The sample yields 36,000 or so clones, around 73% seen once. This clone occurred a few times. Antigen unknown. During colonoscopy, one to two rectal pinch biopsies were collected. This clonotype was sampled from a boy aged 10-17 years with moderate ulcerative colitis. This chain joins TRBV10-3 and TRBJ1-5; tentative D call: TRBD1 (5 bases). The source material was gut tissue. DNA for the CDR3: TGTGCCATCGGGGGGGAGGGGCAGCCCCAGCATTTT. Its protein is CAIGGEGQPQHF.